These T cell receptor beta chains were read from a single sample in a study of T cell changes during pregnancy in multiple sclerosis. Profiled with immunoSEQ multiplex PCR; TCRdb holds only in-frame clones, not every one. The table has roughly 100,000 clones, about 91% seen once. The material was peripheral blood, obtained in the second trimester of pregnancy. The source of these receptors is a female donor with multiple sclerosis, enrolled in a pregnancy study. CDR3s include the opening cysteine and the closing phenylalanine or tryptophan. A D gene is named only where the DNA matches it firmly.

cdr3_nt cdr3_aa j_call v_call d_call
TGTGCCAGCAGTCGGCAGGGGGCAAGGACTGAAGCTTTCTTT CASSRQGARTEAFF TRBJ1-1 TRBV5-6 TRBD1
TGTGGGGCTAGCGGGAGGGCCTACGAGCAGTACTTC CGASGRAYEQYF TRBJ2-7 TRBV28 TRBD2
TGTGCCAGCAGCCCAGAGCGACAGGATAATCAGCCCCAGCATTTT CASSPERQDNQPQHF TRBJ1-5 TRBV7-8 -
TGTGCCAGTAAGAAGCAGGGAACTAATGAAAAACTGTTTTTT CASKKQGTNEKLFF TRBJ1-4 TRBV19 -
TGTGCCAGCAGCCAAGGTTTAATCTTGGGACAGGCCCAAGAGACCCAGTACTTC CASSQGLILGQAQETQYF TRBJ2-5 TRBV4-2 TRBD1
TGCGCCAGCAGCTCTAGCGGGATCACCTACGAGCAGTACTTC CASSSSGITYEQYF TRBJ2-7 TRBV5-1 TRBD2
TGTGCCAGCAGCCACGAGGCAGGGGGCGACACCGGGGAGCTGTTTTTT CASSHEAGGDTGELFF TRBJ2-2 TRBV4-2 TRBD1
TGTGCCAGCAGTACGGGACTCCCCTACGAGCAGTACTTC CASSTGLPYEQYF TRBJ2-7 TRBV6-5 -
TGCGCCAGCAGCCAAGATCAGGGGGCGAGAAATACGCAGTATTTT CASSQDQGARNTQYF TRBJ2-3 TRBV4-1 TRBD1
TGTGCCAGTAGTATAGACAGAAGAAGCAATCAGCCCCAGCATTTT CASSIDRRSNQPQHF TRBJ1-5 TRBV19 -
TGTGCCAGCAGCTTCGAGCGGGGGATCTCCTACAATGAGCAGTTCTTC CASSFERGISYNEQFF TRBJ2-1 TRBV5-6 TRBD2
TGTGCCAGCAGCTTGGGACAGACTCACAATGAGCAGTTCTTC CASSLGQTHNEQFF TRBJ2-1 TRBV7-9 TRBD1
TGTGCCTGGAGTGTACATAGCGGGGGCTACGAGCAGTACTTC CAWSVHSGGYEQYF TRBJ2-7 TRBV30 TRBD2
TGCGCCAGCAGCTTGAAGTGGGGGCTTGGGGAGCAGTACTTC CASSLKWGLGEQYF TRBJ2-7 TRBV5-1 -
TGTGCCTGGAAATCGTCAGGGGTGAGGTACGAGCAGTACTTC CAWKSSGVRYEQYF TRBJ2-7 TRBV30 -
TGCGCCAGCAGCCCCGGGAACCCTTATGGCTACACCTTC CASSPGNPYGYTF TRBJ1-2 TRBV5-1 -